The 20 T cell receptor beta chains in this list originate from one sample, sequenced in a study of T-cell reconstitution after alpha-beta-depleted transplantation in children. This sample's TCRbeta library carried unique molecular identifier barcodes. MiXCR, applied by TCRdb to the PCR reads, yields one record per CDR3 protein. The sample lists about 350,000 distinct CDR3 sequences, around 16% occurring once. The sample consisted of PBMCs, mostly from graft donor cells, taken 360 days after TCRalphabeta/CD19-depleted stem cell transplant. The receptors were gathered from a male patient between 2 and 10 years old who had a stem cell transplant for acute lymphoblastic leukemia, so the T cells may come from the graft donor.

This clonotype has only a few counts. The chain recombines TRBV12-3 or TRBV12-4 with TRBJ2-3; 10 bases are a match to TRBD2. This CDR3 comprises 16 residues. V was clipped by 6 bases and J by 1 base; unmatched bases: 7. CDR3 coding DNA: TGTGCCAGCAGACCTACAGCGGGAGGGGGCACAGATACGCAGTATTTT. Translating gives CASRPTAGGGTDTQYF.

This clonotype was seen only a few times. CDR3 coding DNA: TGTGCCAGCTCACCAACTAGCGGGCTCTATGAGCAGTTCTTC. Translated: CASSPTSGLYEQFF. The chain uses TRBV18 and TRBJ2-1; the match to TRBD2 covers 9 bases. V shed 2 bases, J shed 8 bases, and the junction held 4 bases outside the gene matches. This CDR3 comprises 14 residues. Germline loops: CDR1 KGHSH, CDR2 LQKENI.

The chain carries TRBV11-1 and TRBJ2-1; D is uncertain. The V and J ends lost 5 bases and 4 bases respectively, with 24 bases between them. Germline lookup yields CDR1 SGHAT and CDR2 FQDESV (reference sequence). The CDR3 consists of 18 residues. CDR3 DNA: TGTGCCAGCAGCGCGGTTGCCGGCAGCTTAACTTTGTACAATGAGCAGTTCTTC. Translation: CASSAVAGSLTLYNEQFF.

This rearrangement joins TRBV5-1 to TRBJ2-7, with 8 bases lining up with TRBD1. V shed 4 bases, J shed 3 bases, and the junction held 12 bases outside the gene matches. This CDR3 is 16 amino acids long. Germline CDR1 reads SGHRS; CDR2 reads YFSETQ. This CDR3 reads CASSRSGTGFFYEQYF. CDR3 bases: TGCGCCAGCAGCAGATCCGGGACAGGATTCTTCTACGAGCAGTACTTC.

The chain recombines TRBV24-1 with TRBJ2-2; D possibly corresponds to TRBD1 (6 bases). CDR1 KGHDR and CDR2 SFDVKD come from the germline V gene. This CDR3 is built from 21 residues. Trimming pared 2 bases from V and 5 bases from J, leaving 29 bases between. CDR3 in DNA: TGTGCCACCAGTGATTCCCCAATTGAGTCGGGAAGGGGGTCGTGGACCGGGGAGCTGTTTTTT. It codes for CATSDSPIESGRGSWTGELFF.

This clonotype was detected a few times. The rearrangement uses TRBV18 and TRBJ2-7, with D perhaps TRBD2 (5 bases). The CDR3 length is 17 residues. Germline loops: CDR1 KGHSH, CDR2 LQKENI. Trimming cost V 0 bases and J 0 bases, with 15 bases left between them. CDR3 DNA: TGTGCCAGCTCACCACCAAGCGGACGGGCAAGCTCCTACGAGCAGTACTTC. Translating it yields CASSPPSGRASSYEQYF.

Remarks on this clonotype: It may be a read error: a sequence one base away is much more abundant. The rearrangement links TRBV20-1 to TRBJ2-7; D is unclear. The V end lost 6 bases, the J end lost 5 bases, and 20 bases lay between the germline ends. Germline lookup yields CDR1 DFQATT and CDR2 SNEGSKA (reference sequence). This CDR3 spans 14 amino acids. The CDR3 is CSANPRIYPNEQYF. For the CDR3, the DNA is TGCAGTGCAAATCCCCGGATCTACCCGAACGAGCAGTACTTC.

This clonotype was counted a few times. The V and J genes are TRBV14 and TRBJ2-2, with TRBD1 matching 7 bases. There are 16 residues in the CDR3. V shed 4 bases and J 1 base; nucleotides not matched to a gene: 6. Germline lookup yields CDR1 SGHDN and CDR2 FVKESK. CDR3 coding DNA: TGTGCCAGCAGCCGAACTCGGGACAGGAACACCGGGGAGCTGTTTTTT. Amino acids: CASSRTRDRNTGELFF.

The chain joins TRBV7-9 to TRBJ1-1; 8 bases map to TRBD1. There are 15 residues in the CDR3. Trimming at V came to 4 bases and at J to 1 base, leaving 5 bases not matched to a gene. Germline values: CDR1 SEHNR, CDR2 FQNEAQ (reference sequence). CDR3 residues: CASSSYQGANTEAFF. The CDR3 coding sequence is TGTGCCAGCAGCTCCTATCAGGGGGCGAACACTGAAGCTTTCTTT.

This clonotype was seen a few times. CDR3 in amino acids: CASSLQGRSGANVLTF. The DNA for the CDR3 is TGTGCCAGCAGTTTACAGGGGAGGTCTGGGGCCAACGTCCTGACTTTC. This rearrangement joins TRBV12-3 or TRBV12-4 to TRBJ2-6, with D tentatively TRBD1 or TRBD2 (6 bases each). V shed 2 bases and J shed 1 base, with 9 bases lying between them. This CDR3 is 16 amino acids long.

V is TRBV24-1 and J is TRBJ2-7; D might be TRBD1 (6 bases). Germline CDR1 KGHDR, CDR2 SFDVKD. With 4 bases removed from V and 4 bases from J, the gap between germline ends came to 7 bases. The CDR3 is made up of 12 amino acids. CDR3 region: CATSEQGYEQYF. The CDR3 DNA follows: TGTGCCACCAGTGAACAGGGATACGAGCAGTACTTC.

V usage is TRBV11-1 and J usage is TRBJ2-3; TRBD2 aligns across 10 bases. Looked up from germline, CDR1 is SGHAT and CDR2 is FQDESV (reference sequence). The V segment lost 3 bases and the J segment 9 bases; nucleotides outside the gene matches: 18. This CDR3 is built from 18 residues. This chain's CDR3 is CASSFYRPGLASLGTQYF. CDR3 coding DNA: TGTGCCAGCAGCTTTTATCGACCGGGACTAGCGAGCTTGGGCACGCAGTATTTT.

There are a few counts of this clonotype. CDR3 coding DNA: TGCAGTGCGAGGGGGGGGTACAATGAGCAGTTCTTC. Residues: CSARGGYNEQFF. The chain employs TRBV20-1 and TRBJ2-1; a weak D match, TRBD2 (7 bases). Germline V lookup: CDR1 DFQATT, CDR2 SNEGSKA (reference sequence). CDR3 length: 12 amino acids. The V gene lost 6 bases and the J gene lost 4 bases, with 10 bases spanning the gap.

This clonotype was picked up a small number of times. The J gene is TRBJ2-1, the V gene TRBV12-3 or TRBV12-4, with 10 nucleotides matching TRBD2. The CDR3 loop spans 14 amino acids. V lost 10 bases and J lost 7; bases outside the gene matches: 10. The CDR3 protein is CATPLAGEGNEQFF. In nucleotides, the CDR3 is TGTGCCACTCCCCTAGCGGGAGAGGGGAATGAGCAGTTCTTC.

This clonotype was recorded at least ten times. This chain's CDR3 is CSVLLAKVVDEQYF. The CDR3, as DNA: TGCAGCGTCCTACTAGCGAAGGTGGTGGACGAGCAGTACTTC. The rearrangement uses TRBV29-1 and TRBJ2-7; TRBD2 aligns across 7 bases. This CDR3 is built from 14 residues. The V gene end was trimmed by 6 bases and the J gene end by 5 bases; junction bases not matched to a gene: 13. Germline V gives CDR1 SQVTM, CDR2 ANQGSEA.

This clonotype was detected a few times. CDR3 in amino acids: CASRAAGVPRQYF. CDR3 bases: TGTGCCAGCAGAGCCGCGGGAGTACCTCGCCAGTACTTC. The chain has TRBV13 and TRBJ2-5, with TRBD2 matching over 7 bases. CDR1 is PRHDT and CDR2 is FYEKMQ in the germline V gene (reference sequence). The V segment lost 6 bases and the J segment 10 bases; nucleotides outside the gene matches: 11. The CDR3 runs 13 residues.

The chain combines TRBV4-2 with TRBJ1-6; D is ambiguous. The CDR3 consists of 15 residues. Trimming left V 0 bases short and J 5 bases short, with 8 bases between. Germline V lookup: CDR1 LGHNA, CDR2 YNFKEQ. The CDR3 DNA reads TGTGCCAGCAGCCAAGATCGCCCAGATAATTCACCCCTCCACTTT. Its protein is CASSQDRPDNSPLHF.

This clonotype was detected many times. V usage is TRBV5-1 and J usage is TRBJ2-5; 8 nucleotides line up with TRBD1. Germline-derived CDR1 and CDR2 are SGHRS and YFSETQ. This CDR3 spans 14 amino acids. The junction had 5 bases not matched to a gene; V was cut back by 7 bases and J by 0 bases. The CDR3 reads CASGPRGHQETQYF. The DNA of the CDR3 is TGCGCCAGCGGCCCCAGGGGGCACCAAGAGACCCAGTACTTC.

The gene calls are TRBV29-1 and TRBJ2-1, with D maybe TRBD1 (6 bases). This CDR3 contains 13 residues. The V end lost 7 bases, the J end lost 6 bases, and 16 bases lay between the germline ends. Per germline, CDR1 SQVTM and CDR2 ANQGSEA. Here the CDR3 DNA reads TGCAGCGCTGGACAGAGAATCCCCAATGAGCAGTTCTTC. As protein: CSAGQRIPNEQFF.

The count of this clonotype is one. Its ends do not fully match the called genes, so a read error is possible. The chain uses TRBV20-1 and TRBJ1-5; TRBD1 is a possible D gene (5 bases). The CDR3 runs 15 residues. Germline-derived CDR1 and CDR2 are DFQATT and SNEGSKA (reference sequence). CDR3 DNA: TGCTGTGCTAGTAGGGAGGGGAATAGCAATCATCCCCAGCATTTT. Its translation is CCASREGNSNHPQHF.